Listed below are T cell receptor beta chains from one sample, sequenced in a study of T cell responses to AZD1222 COVID-19 vaccine. The table came from immunoSEQ multiplex PCR; TCRdb's copy has only in-frame clones and leaves some out. Here the sample spans around 180,000 clones, about 89% being singletons. The source was peripheral blood, collected on day 0 of MenACWY control vaccination. The receptors originated from an adult in good health. The CDR3 runs from the conserved cysteine through the conserved F or W. The D gene is left open where the match is weak. Expanded clones are given a class, and other clones once, few, many or no size at all.

once | TRBJ2-7 | NA | TRBV12-3/TRBV12-4 | 13 | CASSYGAGYEQYF | TGTGCCAGCAGTTATGGGGCGGGGTACGAGCAGTACTTC
once | TRBJ1-4 | NA | TRBV10-2 | 13 | CASSVQFNEKLFF | TGCGCCAGCAGCGTTCAGTTTAATGAAAAACTGTTTTTT
few | TRBJ1-5 | NA | TRBV7-9 | 12 | CASSLGVQPQHF | TGTGCCAGCAGCTTAGGGGTGCAGCCCCAGCATTTT
NA | TRBJ1-5 | NA | TRBV19 | 12 | CASSWQNQPQHF | TGTGCCAGTAGTTGGCAGAATCAGCCCCAGCATTTT
NA | TRBJ1-4 | NA | TRBV5-1 | 14 | CASSLGQLNEKLFF | TGCGCCAGCAGCTTGGGACAGCTTAATGAAAAACTGTTTTTT
NA | TRBJ1-4 | NA | TRBV4-2 | 16 | CASSQERATANEKLFF | TGTGCCAGCAGCCAAGAACGTGCGACGGCTAATGAAAAACTGTTTTTT
NA | TRBJ1-6 | TRBD1 | TRBV18 | 17 | CASSPPDRTYYNSPLHF | TGTGCCAGCTCACCACCGGACAGGACCTACTATAATTCACCCCTCCACTTT
NA | TRBJ2-7 | NA | TRBV14 | 15 | CASSQLRGLPDEQYF | TGTGCCAGCAGCCAATTGAGGGGGTTACCTGACGAGCAGTACTTC
NA | TRBJ1-5 | NA | TRBV27 | 15 | CASSPYADSNQPQHF | TGTGCCAGCAGTCCATACGCGGATAGCAATCAGCCCCAGCATTTT
NA | TRBJ2-7 | TRBD1 | TRBV10-3 | 15 | CAISEPGTGGYEQYF | TGTGCCATCAGTGAGCCGGGGACAGGGGGCTACGAGCAGTACTTC
NA | TRBJ2-7 | NA | TRBV3-1/TRBV3-2 | 13 | CASSEPGGYEQYF | TGTGCCAGCAGCGAGCCCGGCGGCTACGAGCAGTACTTC
NA | TRBJ2-6 | NA | TRBV5-6 | 18 | CASSLSGTQSSGANVLTF | TGTGCCAGCAGCTTGTCAGGGACTCAGTCCTCTGGGGCCAACGTCCTGACTTTC
NA | TRBJ2-1 | TRBD2 | TRBV10-2 | 14 | CASSGTSGRGEQFF | TGCGCCAGCAGTGGGACTAGCGGGAGAGGTGAGCAGTTCTTC
NA | TRBJ1-4 | NA | TRBV2 | 17 | CASSKRPPGQANEKLFF | TGTGCCAGCAGCAAGAGGCCCCCGGGACAAGCGAATGAAAAACTGTTTTTT